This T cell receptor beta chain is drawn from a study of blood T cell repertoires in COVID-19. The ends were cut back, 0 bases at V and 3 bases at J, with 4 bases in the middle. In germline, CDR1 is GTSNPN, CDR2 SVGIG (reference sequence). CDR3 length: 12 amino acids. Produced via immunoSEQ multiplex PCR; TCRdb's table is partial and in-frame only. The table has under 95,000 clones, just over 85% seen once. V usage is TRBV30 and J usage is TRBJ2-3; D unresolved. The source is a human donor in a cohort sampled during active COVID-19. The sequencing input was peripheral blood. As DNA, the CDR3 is TGTGCCTGGAGTGTACTAACAGATACGCAGTATTTT. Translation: CAWSVLTDTQYF.